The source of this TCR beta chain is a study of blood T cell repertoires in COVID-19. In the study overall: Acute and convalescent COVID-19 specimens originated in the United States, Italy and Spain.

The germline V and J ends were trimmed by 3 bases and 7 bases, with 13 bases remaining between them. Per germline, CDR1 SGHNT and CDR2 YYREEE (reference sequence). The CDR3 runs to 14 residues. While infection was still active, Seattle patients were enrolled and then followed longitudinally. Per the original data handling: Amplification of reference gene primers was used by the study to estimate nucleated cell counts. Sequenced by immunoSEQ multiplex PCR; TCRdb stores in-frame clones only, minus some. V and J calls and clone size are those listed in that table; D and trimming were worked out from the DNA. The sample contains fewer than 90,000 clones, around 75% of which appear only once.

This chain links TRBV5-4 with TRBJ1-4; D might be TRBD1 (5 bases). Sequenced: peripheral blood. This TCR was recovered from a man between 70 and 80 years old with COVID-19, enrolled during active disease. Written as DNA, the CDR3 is TGTGCCAGCAGCTCCGGGGGGGGTATTGAAAAACTGTTTTTT. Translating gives CASSSGGGIEKLFF.